The 3 T cell receptor beta chains in this list originate from one sample, sequenced in a study of OX40 agonist ivuxolimab in advanced cancers. The data were produced by immunoSEQ multiplex PCR, yet TCRdb's version contains in-frame clones alone and is incomplete. The data contain about 120,000 clones, about nine tenths of them seen just once; the ten biggest clones take up approximately 0.29%. The sequences come from CD4+ or CD8+ T cells sorted from blood, collected in a trial of the OX40 agonist ivuxolimab. Every receptor here comes from an adult with an advanced solid tumor such as melanoma, head and neck, liver or kidney cancer.

The gene calls are TRBV12-5 and TRBJ2-5; D is undetermined. The CDR3 extends over 11 amino acids. V was clipped by 1 base and J by 9 bases, with 6 bases between them. From germline, CDR1 is LGHNT and CDR2 FRNRAP. CDR3 sequence reads: CASGLGLAQYF. The CDR3 nucleotides read TGTGCTAGTGGTTTGGGACTCGCCCAGTACTTC.

CDR3 in amino acids: CASGGQEWTGNNEQFF. CDR3 nucleotide sequence: TGTGCTAGTGGTGGCCAGGAGTGGACGGGGAACAATGAGCAGTTCTTC. V and J are TRBV12-5 and TRBJ2-1, with D perhaps matching TRBD2 (5 bases). Germline loops: CDR1 LGHNT, CDR2 FRNRAP. The CDR3 is made up of 16 amino acids. V shed 5 bases and J shed 5 bases, with 19 bases lying between them.

The rearrangement joins TRBV6-6 to TRBJ1-2; D is uncertain. Trimming took 7 bases from V and 2 from J, leaving 11 bases between them. Germline CDR1 MNHNY, CDR2 SVGAGI (reference sequence). This CDR3 is 13 amino acids long. The CDR3 loop is CASTPGKNYGYTF. The DNA of the CDR3 is TGTGCCAGCACCCCGGGAAAGAACTATGGCTACACCTTC.